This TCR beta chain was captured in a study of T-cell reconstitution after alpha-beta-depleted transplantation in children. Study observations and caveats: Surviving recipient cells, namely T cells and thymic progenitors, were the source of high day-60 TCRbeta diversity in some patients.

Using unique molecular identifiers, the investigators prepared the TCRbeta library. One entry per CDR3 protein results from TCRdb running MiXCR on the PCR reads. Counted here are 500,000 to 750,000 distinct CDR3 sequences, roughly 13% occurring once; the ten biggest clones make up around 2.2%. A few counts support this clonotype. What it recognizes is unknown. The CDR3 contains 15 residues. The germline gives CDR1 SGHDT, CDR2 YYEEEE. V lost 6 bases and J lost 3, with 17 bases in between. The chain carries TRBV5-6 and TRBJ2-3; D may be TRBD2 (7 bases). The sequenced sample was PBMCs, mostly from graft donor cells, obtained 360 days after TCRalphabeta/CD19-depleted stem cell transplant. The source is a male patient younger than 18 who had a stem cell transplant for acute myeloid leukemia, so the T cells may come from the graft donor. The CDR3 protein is CASTKQGGSTDTQYF. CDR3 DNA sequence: TGTGCCAGCACCAAACAGGGCGGGAGTACAGATACGCAGTATTTT.